This TCR beta chain was captured in a study of cytomegalovirus exposure and HLA in healthy donors. PCR used 60 Vbeta primers and 13 Jbeta primers. The assay was immunoSEQ multiplex PCR, and TCRdb's table has in-frame clones only and misses some. Of roughly 290,000 clones in the sample, 80% were seen once. Study-wide points: V- and J-gene trimming of TCR beta was linked (in a later analysis) to a missense DCLRE1C variant. TCR beta chains numbering more than 150 were designated cytomegalovirus-associated. Judged likely to be a sequencing artifact was a cluster of highly shared sequence variants.

The ends were cut back, 5 bases at V and 1 base at J, with 8 bases in the middle. The V gene's germline CDR1 is SEHNR and CDR2 FQNEAQ (reference sequence). CDR3 size: 13 residues. The study sampled nominally healthy donors, though unrecorded immune exposures were likely. This clone was seen only once. Its matching antigen is unknown. In the same sample, other DNA sequences code for this CDR3. The J gene is TRBJ1-1, the V gene TRBV7-9; possibly TRBD1 for D (5 bases). The sequence was obtained from a girl between 2 and 10 years old in good health and CMV-seronegative. Sequencing input: PBMCs. CDR3 nucleotides: TGTGCCAGCAGCCTAACAGGGAACACTGAAGCTTTCTTT. Translation: CASSLTGNTEAFF.